This T cell receptor (beta chain) was documented in a study of cytotoxic CD8 clonotypes in ibrutinib-treated CLL. At the level of the study: The cohort had around 10 relapsed/refractory and over 14 treatment-naive patients, 17 IGHV unmutated. Study-level results: Whereas clonality rose at ibrutinib response, it declined toward baseline at progression.

Only in-frame clones appear in the TCRdb table, and some are missing; sequencing was by immunoSEQ multiplex PCR. The repertoire includes tens of thousands of clones, 60% to 80% of them detected once, and roughly 13% sits in the top ten. The J segment lost 4 bases and the V segment lost 2 bases, leaving 3 bases of the junction unmatched. CDR3 length: 15 amino acids. From germline, CDR1 is MNHNS and CDR2 SASEGT. Only one count was recorded for this clone. Its antigen is not known. V is TRBV6-1 and J is TRBJ2-7; 12 bases fit TRBD2. The sequencing here drew on PBMCs, taken after 12 months of ibrutinib treatment. This clonotype was obtained from a human donor with chronic lymphocytic leukemia. The CDR3 DNA reads as TGTGCCAGCAGTGAACTAGCGGGAGGGCCTTACGAGCAGTACTTC. Encoded protein: CASSELAGGPYEQYF.